The entry below gives a single TCR beta chain sequence along with its context. Time point here: before trial treatment. These data originate in a study of low-dose radiotherapy and immunotherapy resistance in tumors. Alpha and beta chains were covered, as first-strand cDNA relied on TRAV- and TRBV-specific primers. TCR amplification used 15 to 20 PCR cycles, a constant-region primer and a V-primer adapter. TCRdb itself ran the reads through MiXCR, one entry per CDR3 protein. The sample has around 76,000 distinct CDR3 sequences; roughly 30% are singletons. Trimming cost V 4 bases and J 7 bases, with 12 bases left between them. CDR1 is SGHNT and CDR2 is YYREEE in the germline V gene (reference sequence). The CDR3 contains 13 residues.

The sequence was collected from a female donor with ovarian cancer. The chain links TRBV5-4 to TRBJ2-1; no clear D gene. The material was PBMCs, obtained before treatment. This CDR3 reads CASSPRPPNEQFF. DNA of the CDR3: TGTGCCAGCAGCCCCCGTCCCCCAAATGAGCAGTTCTTC.